This TCR beta chain was identified during a study of cytomegalovirus exposure and HLA in healthy donors. Study-level findings and limits: Diagnosis of cytomegalovirus status made by the classifier reportedly showed high specificity and sensitivity.

Worth noting for this clone: The antigen is not known.

The PCR used 60 Vbeta and 13 Jbeta primers. Sequencing used immunoSEQ multiplex PCR; TCRdb keeps in-frame clones, though not all of them. The sample shows about 110,000 clones, about 80% of them seen only once. The sequence was collected from a woman in her sixties or seventies in good health and CMV-seropositive. Input material: PBMCs.

Here the CDR3 reads CASSDHPGLDGVHQYF. CDR3 bases: TGCGCCAGCAGCGATCATCCGGGACTAGATGGAGTACACCAGTACTTC. The chain joins TRBV5-1 to TRBJ2-5; the match to TRBD2 covers 8 bases. The CDR3 consists of 16 residues. The germline gives CDR1 SGHRS, CDR2 YFSETQ. The ends lost 4 bases at V and 10 bases at J; junction bases unmatched: 18.